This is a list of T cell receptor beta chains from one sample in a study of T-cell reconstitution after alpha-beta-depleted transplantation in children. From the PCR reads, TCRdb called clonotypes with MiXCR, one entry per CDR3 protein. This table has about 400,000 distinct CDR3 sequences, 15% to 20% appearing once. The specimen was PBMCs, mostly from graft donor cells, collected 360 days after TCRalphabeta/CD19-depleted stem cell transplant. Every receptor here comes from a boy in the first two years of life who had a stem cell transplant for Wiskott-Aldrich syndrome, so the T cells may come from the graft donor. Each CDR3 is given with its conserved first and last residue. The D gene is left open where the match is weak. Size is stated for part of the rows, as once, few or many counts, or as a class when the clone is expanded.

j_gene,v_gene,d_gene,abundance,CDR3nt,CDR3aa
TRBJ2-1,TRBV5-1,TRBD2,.,TGCGCCAGCAGCGGGTGGGGCGGGAGTTACTACAATGAGCAGTTCTTC,CASSGWGGSYYNEQFF
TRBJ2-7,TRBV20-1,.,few,TGCAGTGCCGTAAACCGGGACGTCTCCTACGAGCAGTACTTC,CSAVNRDVSYEQYF
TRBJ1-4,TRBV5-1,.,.,TGCGCCAGCAGCCCGTCCAAGCAGCGTTCTAATGAAAAACTGTTTTTT,CASSPSKQRSNEKLFF
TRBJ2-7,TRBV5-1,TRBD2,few,TGCGCCAGCAGCTTGGGAGGGACTAGCCAGGAGCCCGAGCAGTACTTC,CASSLGGTSQEPEQYF
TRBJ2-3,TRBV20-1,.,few,TGCAGTGCTAGAGATTTTCAAAAAGCGCGGGGTGATACGCAGTATTTT,CSARDFQKARGDTQYF
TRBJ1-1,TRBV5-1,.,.,TGCGCCAGCAGCTTGGCTCCTCAGAGAGAAGCTTTCTTT,CASSLAPQREAFF
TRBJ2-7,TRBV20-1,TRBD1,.,TGCAGTGCTAGAGATCGCGGACAGGGGAGGTCCTACGAGCAGTACTTC,CSARDRGQGRSYEQYF
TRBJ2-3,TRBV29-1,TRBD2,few,TGCAGCGTGGAAGCGGGATGGGTAGCAGATACGCAGTATTTT,CSVEAGWVADTQYF
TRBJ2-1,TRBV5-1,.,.,TGCGCCAGCAGGAAGAGTTCTGCGGGCAATGAGCAGTTCTTC,CASRKSSAGNEQFF
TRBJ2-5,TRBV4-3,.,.,TGCGCCAGCAGCCAAGCTTGGCCCTATAATCAAGAGACCCAGTACTTC,CASSQAWPYNQETQYF
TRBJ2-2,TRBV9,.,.,TGTGCCAGCAGCGTAGCCCCCGGACCGAACACCGGGGAGCTGTTTTTT,CASSVAPGPNTGELFF
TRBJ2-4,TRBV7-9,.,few,TGTGCCAGCAGCTTATCACCCCTAGCCAAAAACATTCAGTACTTC,CASSLSPLAKNIQYF
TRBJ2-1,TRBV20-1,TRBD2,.,TGCAGTGCTGCGGGGGGCCTAAGCAATGAGCAGTTCTTC,CSAAGGLSNEQFF
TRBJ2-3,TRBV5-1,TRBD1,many,TGCGCCAGCAGCCTCAGACAGGGGGCCGGGGATACGCAGTATTTT,CASSLRQGAGDTQYF
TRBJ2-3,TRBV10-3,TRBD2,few,TGTGCCATCAGGGTCGGGACTAGCGGTACAGATACGCAGTATTTT,CAIRVGTSGTDTQYF
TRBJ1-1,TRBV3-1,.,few,TGTGCCAGCAGCCAAGATCCCGACACGGAAGCTTTCTTT,CASSQDPDTEAFF
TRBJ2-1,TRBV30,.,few,TGTGCCTGGAGTCCCAGGCAGGGTGGGCATGAGCAGTTCTTC,CAWSPRQGGHEQFF